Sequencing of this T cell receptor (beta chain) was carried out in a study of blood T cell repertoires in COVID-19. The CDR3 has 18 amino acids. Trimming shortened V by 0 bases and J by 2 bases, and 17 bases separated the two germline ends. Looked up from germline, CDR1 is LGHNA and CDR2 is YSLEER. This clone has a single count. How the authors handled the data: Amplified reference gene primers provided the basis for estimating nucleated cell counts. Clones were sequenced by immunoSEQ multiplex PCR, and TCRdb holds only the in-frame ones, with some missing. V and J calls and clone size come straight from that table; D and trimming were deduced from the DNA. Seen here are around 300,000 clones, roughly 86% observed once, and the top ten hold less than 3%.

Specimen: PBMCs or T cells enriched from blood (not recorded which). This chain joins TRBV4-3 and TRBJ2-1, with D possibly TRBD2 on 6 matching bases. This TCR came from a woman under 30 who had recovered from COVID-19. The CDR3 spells CASSQDRPGTYTYNEQFF. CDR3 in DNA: TGCGCCAGCAGCCAAGATCGTCCCGGGACTTATACCTACAATGAGCAGTTCTTC.